This entry concerns a single TCR beta chain. Using immunoSEQ multiplex PCR, the repertoire was profiled, and TCRdb retains in-frame clones only, with some absent. The table records around 250,000 clones, 86% of them present only once. The sample originates from a study of blood T cell repertoires in COVID-19. Study-wide background: Specimens from acute and convalescent COVID-19 originated in the United States, Italy and Spain. In each case, the material was cDNA or gDNA derived from T cells, B-cell-depleted T cells, or PBMCs.

Germline CDR1 and CDR2: SGHTA and FQGTGA. The CDR3 is made up of 14 amino acids. V lost 5 bases and J 2 bases, leaving 13 bases between the germline ends. The clonotype originates from a man between 18 and 29 years old with active or convalescent COVID-19. J is TRBJ2-7 and V is TRBV7-3, with a tentative D call TRBD1 (6 bases). The sequenced sample was peripheral blood. CDR3 in DNA: TGTGCCAGCAGCCAGGACTGGGGGCCCTACGAGCAGTACTTC. This sequence encodes CASSQDWGPYEQYF.